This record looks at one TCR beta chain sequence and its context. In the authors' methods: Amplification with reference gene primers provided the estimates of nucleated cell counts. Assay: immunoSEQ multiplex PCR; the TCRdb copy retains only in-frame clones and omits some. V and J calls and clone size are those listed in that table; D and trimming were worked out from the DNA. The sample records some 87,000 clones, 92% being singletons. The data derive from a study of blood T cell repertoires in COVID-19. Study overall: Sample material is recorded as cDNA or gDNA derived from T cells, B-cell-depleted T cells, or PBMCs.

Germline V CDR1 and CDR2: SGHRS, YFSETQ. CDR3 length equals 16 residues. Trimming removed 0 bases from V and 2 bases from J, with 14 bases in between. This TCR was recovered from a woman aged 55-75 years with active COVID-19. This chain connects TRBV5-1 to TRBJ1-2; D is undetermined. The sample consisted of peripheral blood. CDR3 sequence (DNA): TGCGCCAGCAGCTTGGATCAGGTGACGGCCAACTATGGCTACACCTTC. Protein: CASSLDQVTANYGYTF.